These 30 T cell receptor beta chains came from one sample sequenced in a study of cytomegalovirus exposure and HLA in healthy donors. Primers: 60 Vbeta forward and 13 Jbeta reverse. Profiled with immunoSEQ multiplex PCR; TCRdb holds only in-frame clones, not every one. The sample records 100,000 to 150,000 clones, about 80% being singletons. The sequencing sample was made of PBMCs. These receptors all stem from a woman aged 50 to 60 in good health and CMV-seropositive.

The chain joins TRBV7-9 to TRBJ2-2, with 7 bases lining up with TRBD1. The germline V gene encodes CDR1 SEHNR and CDR2 FQNEAQ (reference sequence). Trimming at V came to 6 bases and at J to 5 bases, leaving 6 bases not matched to a gene. The CDR3 has 14 residues. DNA for the CDR3: TGTGCCAGCAGTTCCCACAGGGGAACCGGGGAGCTGTTTTTT. Amino acids: CASSSHRGTGELFF.

This chain connects TRBV5-4 to TRBJ2-2; possible D gene TRBD2, 5 bases. The CDR3 has 12 amino acids. Per germline, CDR1 SGHNT and CDR2 YYREEE (reference sequence). Trimming took 3 bases from V and 6 from J, leaving 6 bases between them. The CDR3 region is CASSWEPGELFF. The CDR3 region has the DNA TGTGCCAGCAGCTGGGAGCCCGGGGAGCTGTTTTTT.

The gene calls are TRBV4-2 and TRBJ1-1; D possibly corresponds to TRBD1 (6 bases). Trimming shortened V by 3 bases and J by 1 base, and 12 bases separated the two germline ends. The CDR3 has 15 residues. The germline gives CDR1 LGHNA, CDR2 YNFKEQ. The CDR3 DNA reads TGTGCCAGCAGCCACCTGGCGGGGGCGAACACTGAAGCTTTCTTT. Amino acid sequence: CASSHLAGANTEAFF.

This clone was seen a single time. Other DNA sequences from this sample encode an identical CDR3 as well. This CDR3 is CASSARREETQYF. As DNA, the CDR3 is TGTGCCAGCAGTGCGCGACGGGAAGAGACCCAGTACTTC. The V gene is TRBV2, the J gene TRBJ2-5; D unclear. The CDR3 totals 13 residues. From germline, CDR1 is SNHLY and CDR2 FYNNEI. The V gene lost 4 bases and the J gene lost 3 bases, with 9 bases spanning the gap.

The chain uses TRBV7-2 and TRBJ2-1, with a tentative D call TRBD2 (6 bases). The CDR3 sequence is 15 residues long. V lost 4 bases and J lost 5, with 15 bases in between. Germline CDR1 SGHTA, CDR2 FQGNSA. The CDR3 coding sequence is TGTGCCAGCAGCTCGTGGGGCGCGGGGAACAATGAGCAGTTCTTC. Its translation: CASSSWGAGNNEQFF.

The CDR3: CASRREGLNTEAFF. CDR3 DNA: TGCGCCAGCAGACGGGAGGGATTGAACACTGAAGCTTTCTTT. V and J are TRBV5-1 and TRBJ1-1; D remains ambiguous. Trimming shortened V by 5 bases and J by 0 bases, and 11 bases separated the two germline ends. The CDR3 has 14 amino acids. CDR1 SGHRS and CDR2 YFSETQ come from the germline V gene.

J is TRBJ1-2 and V is TRBV4-2; 11 bases align to TRBD1. Germline trimming cut 4 bases from V and 4 bases from J; bases unmatched to any gene: 14. This CDR3 has 18 amino acids. The germline CDR1 and CDR2 sequences are LGHNA and YNFKEQ. The CDR3 nucleotides read TGTGCCAGCAGCCGATCAGAATCCGGGACAGGGGGAACCTATGGCTACACCTTC. Residues: CASSRSESGTGGTYGYTF.

V and J are TRBV9 and TRBJ2-3; the D gene is possibly TRBD2 (7 bases). Germline CDR1 and CDR2: SGDLS and YYNGEE. V lost 2 bases and J lost 2, with 15 bases in between. The CDR3 is made up of 16 amino acids. CDR3 nucleotide sequence: TGTGCCAGCAGCGTGCAGGGGAGGGCCGACACAGATACGCAGTATTTT. Translating it yields CASSVQGRADTDTQYF.

This chain joins TRBV18 and TRBJ2-5; a possible D gene is TRBD1 (6 bases). CDR3 length: 16 amino acids. Trimming cost V 3 bases and J 4 bases, with 18 bases left between them. Germline CDR1 KGHSH, CDR2 LQKENI. The CDR3 nucleotides read TGTGCCAGCTCACCCGGACCGGGACAAAAACTAGAGACCCAGTACTTC. It codes for CASSPGPGQKLETQYF.

The J gene is TRBJ2-2, the V gene TRBV4-2, with D possibly being TRBD2 (6 bases). The V gene lost 7 bases and the J gene lost 1 base, with 10 bases spanning the gap. CDR3 length equals 14 residues. CDR1 and CDR2 from the germline V gene are LGHNA and YNFKEQ. CDR3 protein: CASTERVNTGELFF. CDR3 nucleotides: TGTGCCAGCACAGAGCGGGTGAACACCGGGGAGCTGTTTTTT.

The chain has TRBV27 and TRBJ1-2; 9 bases line up with TRBD1. This CDR3 contains 15 residues. The germline CDR1 and CDR2 sequences are MNHEY and SMNVEV (reference sequence). Unmatched junction bases numbered 13, after V lost 8 bases and J lost 6 bases. This CDR3 reads CASSVTQGARHGYTF. The CDR3 nucleotides are TGTGCCAGCTCCGTTACACAGGGGGCAAGGCATGGCTACACCTTC.

The V gene is TRBV5-4, the J gene TRBJ2-1; tentative D call: TRBD2 (6 bases). Trimming removed 4 bases from V and 0 bases from J, with 11 bases in between. Germline CDR1 and CDR2: SGHNT and YYREEE (reference sequence). The CDR3 extends over 15 amino acids. The CDR3 protein is CASSGGSGSYNEQFF. Written as DNA, the CDR3 is TGTGCCAGCAGCGGAGGGTCGGGCTCCTACAATGAGCAGTTCTTC.

This clone was observed a handful of times. The rearrangement links TRBV27 to TRBJ2-7, with 8 bases aligning to TRBD1. With 6 bases clipped from V and 5 bases from J, the junction kept 12 bases outside the gene matches. In germline, CDR1 is MNHEY, CDR2 SMNVEV (reference sequence). The CDR3 loop spans 15 amino acids. The CDR3, as DNA: TGTGCCAGCAGCCTTACCGGGACAGGACCCCACGAGCAGTACTTC. Protein sequence: CASSLTGTGPHEQYF.

The chain carries TRBV5-1 and TRBJ2-1; 7 positions match TRBD2. The CDR3 is made up of 15 amino acids. The germline V gene encodes CDR1 SGHRS and CDR2 YFSETQ. V shed 0 bases and J 3 bases; nucleotides not matched to a gene: 3. The CDR3 DNA sequence: TGCGCCAGCAGCTTGGGCCTAGCGGTCTACAATGAGCAGTTCTTC. Protein product: CASSLGLAVYNEQFF. The full variable domain, with the rest looked up from reference TRBV5-1 and TRBJ2-1, is KAGVTQTPRYLIKTRGQQVTLSCSPISGHRSVSWYQQTPGQGLQFLFEYFSETQRNKGNFPGRFSGRQFSNSRSEMNVSTLELGDSALYLCASSLGLAVYNEQFFGPGTRLTVL.

This chain links TRBV6-5 with TRBJ2-3; TRBD1 agrees at 9 bases. CDR3 length: 14 amino acids. The germline V gene encodes CDR1 MNHEY and CDR2 SVGAGI. V gave up 6 bases and J gave up 5 bases; unmatched junction bases: 6. CDR3 coding DNA: TGTGCCAGCAGACCGGGACAGGGAAGAGATACGCAGTATTTT. Translation gives CASRPGQGRDTQYF.

This rearrangement joins TRBV7-6 to TRBJ2-5; D remains ambiguous. The CDR3 totals 13 residues. Germline CDR1 and CDR2: SGHVS and FNYEAQ. The V end was cut by 1 base, the J end by 5 bases, with 8 bases between. The CDR3 sequence is CASSLGPLETQYF. The CDR3 nucleotides are TGTGCCAGCAGCTTAGGGCCTCTTGAGACCCAGTACTTC. Supplemented by reference TRBV7-6 and TRBJ2-5, the full variable domain reads GAGVSQSPRYKVTKRGQDVALRCDPISGHVSLYWYRQALGQGPEFLTYFNYEAQQDKSGLPNDRFSAERPEGSISTLTIQRTEQRDSAMYRCASSLGPLETQYFGPGTRLLVL.

The chain uses TRBV7-3 and TRBJ2-3; a weak D match, TRBD2 (6 bases). The germline gives CDR1 SGHTA, CDR2 FQGTGA. The CDR3 runs 15 residues. V lost 5 bases and J lost 4, with 16 bases in between. Here the CDR3 DNA reads TGTGCCAGCAGCCTCGGCGGACTAAGGGCAGATACGCAGTATTTT. Its translation is CASSLGGLRADTQYF.

The chain couples TRBV7-2 to TRBJ1-5; TRBD1 aligns across 8 bases. The junction had 8 bases not matched to a gene; V was cut back by 5 bases and J by 5 bases. The CDR3 is 15 amino acids. The V gene's germline CDR1 is SGHTA and CDR2 FQGNSA. The CDR3 nucleotides read TGTGCCAGCAGCCGGACAGGGAGTATATATCAGCCCCAGCATTTT. Encoded protein: CASSRTGSIYQPQHF.

The sample holds many counts of this clone. The chain combines TRBV7-9 with TRBJ2-1; D call uncertain. V was pared by 0 bases and J by 2 bases, with 8 bases between. Germline V CDR1 and CDR2: SEHNR, FQNEAQ (reference sequence). This CDR3 has 15 amino acids. The CDR3 region has the DNA TGTGCCAGCAGCTTAGCGCTAGGTACCTACAATGAGCAGTTCTTC. Amino acid sequence: CASSLALGTYNEQFF.

V gene TRBV5-5 combines with J gene TRBJ1-6; 7 bases map to TRBD1. The germline V gene has CDR1 SGHKS and CDR2 YYEKEE (reference sequence). V was clipped by 0 bases and J by 9 bases; unmatched bases: 9. This CDR3 contains 16 residues. CDR3 bases: TGTGCCAGCAGCTTGGGATCCGGGACAGCGCGTTCACCCCTCCACTTT. Its protein product is CASSLGSGTARSPLHF.

V gene TRBV27 combines with J gene TRBJ2-3; D is perhaps TRBD1 (5 bases). The CDR3 totals 14 residues. In germline, CDR1 is MNHEY, CDR2 SMNVEV (reference sequence). V was trimmed by 4 bases and J by 2 bases, leaving 10 bases between them. The CDR3 region has the DNA TGTGCCAGCAGTTCCAGGGATCTCACAGATACGCAGTATTTT. Its protein is CASSSRDLTDTQYF.

A single count supports this clone. This rearrangement joins TRBV9 to TRBJ2-1; 7 bases map to TRBD2. Germline CDR1 is SGDLS and CDR2 is YYNGEE. This CDR3 has 15 amino acids. J was trimmed by 3 bases and V by 2 bases; bases with no gene match: 5. The CDR3 DNA sequence: TGTGCCAGCAGCGTGGGACTACTCTTCTACAATGAGCAGTTCTTC. Amino acids: CASSVGLLFYNEQFF. Together with reference TRBV9 and TRBJ2-1, the CDR3 gives the full variable domain: DSGVTQTPKHLITATGQRVTLRCSPRSGDLSVYWYQQSLDQGLQFLIQYYNGEERAKGNILERFSAQQFPDLHSELNLSSLELGDSALYFCASSVGLLFYNEQFFGPGTRLTVL.

This chain links TRBV6-5 with TRBJ2-3, with D possibly being TRBD2 (6 bases). Germline V gene sequence: CDR1 MNHEY, CDR2 SVGAGI. The V end lost 6 bases, the J end lost 6 bases, and 16 bases lay between the germline ends. The CDR3 extends over 14 amino acids. In nucleotides, the CDR3 is TGTGCCAGCAGGCCAGCGGGCCGTGGGGATACGCAGTATTTT. Amino acids: CASRPAGRGDTQYF.

The rearrangement joins TRBV18 to TRBJ2-7, with TRBD1 matching 9 bases. The V segment lost 3 bases and the J segment 6 bases; nucleotides outside the gene matches: 6. The CDR3 extends over 14 amino acids. From germline, CDR1 is KGHSH and CDR2 LQKENI. Here the CDR3 reads CASSPTGTGIEQYF. The CDR3 region has the DNA TGTGCCAGCTCACCCACCGGGACAGGGATCGAGCAGTACTTC.

A few counts support this clone. The chain recombines TRBV19 with TRBJ1-1; 7 positions agree with TRBD1. The CDR3 loop spans 12 amino acids. From germline, CDR1 is LNHDA and CDR2 SQIVND (reference sequence). V gave up 7 bases and J gave up 6 bases; unmatched junction bases: 5. This chain's CDR3 is CASTKDRAEAFF. CDR3 bases: TGTGCCAGTACTAAAGACAGGGCTGAAGCTTTCTTT.

J is TRBJ2-3 and V is TRBV4-1; a weak D match, TRBD2 (7 bases). CDR1 and CDR2 (germline): MGHRA, YSYEKL. The CDR3 length is 15 residues. V was shortened by 3 bases and J by 6 bases, with 16 bases between the two germline ends. Here the CDR3 DNA reads TGCGCCAGCAGCCAGTCCGGGGGGCCGGGGGATACGCAGTATTTT. It encodes CASSQSGGPGDTQYF.

The CDR3 region is CASSLRQGQETQYF. DNA of the CDR3: TGTGCCAGCAGCTTAAGACAGGGCCAAGAGACCCAGTACTTC. V gene TRBV7-2 combines with J gene TRBJ2-5, with TRBD1 identical over 7 bases. V lost 2 bases to trimming and J lost 1 base; unmatched junction nucleotides: 1. The CDR3 loop spans 14 amino acids. Germline V gives CDR1 SGHTA, CDR2 FQGNSA.

This clone was recorded a few times. The chain employs TRBV30 and TRBJ1-3; D is possibly TRBD1 (5 bases). The germline V gene has CDR1 GTSNPN and CDR2 SVGIG (reference sequence). Deletions cut 4 bases from V and 0 bases from J, with 13 bases between. This CDR3 region has 15 residues. DNA of the CDR3: TGTGCCTGGACCCCGCTCGACAGCTCTGGAAACACCATATATTTT. Its protein is CAWTPLDSSGNTIYF.

This chain connects TRBV18 to TRBJ2-7, with a tentative D call TRBD1 (5 bases). From germline, CDR1 is KGHSH and CDR2 LQKENI. Deletions cut 1 base from V and 2 bases from J, with 9 bases between. This CDR3 has 14 residues. In DNA form, the CDR3 reads TGTGCCAGCTCACCACAGGGGATCACCTACGAGCAGTACTTC. Amino acid sequence: CASSPQGITYEQYF. The variable domain in full, completed from reference TRBV18 and TRBJ2-7, reads NAGVMQNPRHLVRRRGQEARLRCSPMKGHSHVYWYRQLPEEGLKFMVYLQKENIIDESGMPKERFSAEFPKEGPSILRIQQVVRGDSAAYFCASSPQGITYEQYFGPGTRLTVT.

The chain combines TRBV7-9 with TRBJ2-7, with 12 bases aligning to TRBD2. Germline CDR1 reads SEHNR; CDR2 reads FQNEAQ (reference sequence). The CDR3 sequence is 16 residues long. After removal of 1 base from V and 0 bases from J, the junction contained 1 base not matched to a gene. The CDR3 DNA is TGTGCCAGCAGCTTAGGACTAGCGGGGGACTCCTACGAGCAGTACTTC. It specifies CASSLGLAGDSYEQYF.